This entry features one TCR beta chain sequence. Germline V lookup: CDR1 LGHNA, CDR2 YNFKEQ. The CDR3 runs 18 residues. Trimming cost V 5 bases and J 2 bases; bases outside gene matches: 13. In the source study's methods: Amplification from reference gene primers served as the basis for estimated nucleated cell counts. Here immunoSEQ multiplex PCR was the method, and the copy in TCRdb shows in-frame clones only, minus some. V, J and clone size were drawn from that table, and D and trimming were deduced from the DNA. The repertoire holds approximately 100,000 clones, approximately 84% seen once, with under 8% in the top ten. The data are from a study of blood T cell repertoires in COVID-19. Study context: Sites in the United States, Italy and Spain provided acute and convalescent COVID-19 samples. PBMCs, B-cell-depleted T cells, or T cells were the source of the cDNA or gDNA that made up the material.

The V and J genes are TRBV4-2 and TRBJ2-7; 12 bases fit TRBD2. The receptor's source is a human donor in a cohort sampled during active COVID-19. Sequencing was done on a sample of peripheral blood. In nucleotides, the CDR3 is TGTGCCAGCAGCGTACCCGGGACTAGCGGGCGAGGCGCCTACGAGCAGTACTTC. This gives the protein CASSVPGTSGRGAYEQYF.